Ten or more counts support the clone carrying this T cell receptor beta chain. What it binds is unknown. The data belong to a study of response to subunit inactivated influenza vaccine. Regarding the study as a whole: It was the authors' suggestion that each seasonal influenza vaccination recruits few new T cells.

TCRdb reprocessed the RT-PCR reads with MiXCR, giving one entry per CDR3 protein. In the table there are about 650,000 distinct CDR3 sequences, about 15% of which are singletons. The CDR3 runs 13 residues. Trimming took off 7 bases at V and 10 bases at J, with 20 bases between the two ends. CDR1 is SGHRS, CDR2 YFSETQ, per germline. Sequencing used PBMCs from blood, obtained about 13 days after vaccination. The J gene is TRBJ1-1, the V gene TRBV5-1, with D uncertain. This TCR was sampled from a man aged 45-60 years who received an inactivated influenza vaccine. The CDR3 loop is CASSDPPGLGAFF. CDR3 DNA sequence: TGCGCCAGCTCGGACCCACCCGGTCTCGGAGCTTTCTTT.